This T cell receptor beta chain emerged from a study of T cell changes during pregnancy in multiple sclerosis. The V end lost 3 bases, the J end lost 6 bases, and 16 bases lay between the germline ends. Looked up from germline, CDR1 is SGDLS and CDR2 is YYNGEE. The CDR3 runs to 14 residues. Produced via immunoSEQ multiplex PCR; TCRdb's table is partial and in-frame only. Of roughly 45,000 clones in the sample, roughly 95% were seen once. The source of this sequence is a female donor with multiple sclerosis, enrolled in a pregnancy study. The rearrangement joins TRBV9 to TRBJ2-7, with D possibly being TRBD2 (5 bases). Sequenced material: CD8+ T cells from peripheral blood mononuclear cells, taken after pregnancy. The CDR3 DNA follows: TGTGCCAGCAGCGAGACCCGCGGGTCGGGCGAGCAGTACTTC. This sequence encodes CASSETRGSGEQYF.